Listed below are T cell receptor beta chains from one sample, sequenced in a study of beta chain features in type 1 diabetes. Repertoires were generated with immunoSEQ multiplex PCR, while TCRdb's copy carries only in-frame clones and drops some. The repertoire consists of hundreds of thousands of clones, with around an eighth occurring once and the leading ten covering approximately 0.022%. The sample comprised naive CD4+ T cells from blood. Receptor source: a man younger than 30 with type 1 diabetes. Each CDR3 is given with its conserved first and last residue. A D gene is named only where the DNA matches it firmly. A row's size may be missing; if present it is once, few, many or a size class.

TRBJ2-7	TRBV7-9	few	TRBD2	TGTGCCAGCAGCTTTAGCGGGGGGGCATACGAGCAGTACTTC	CASSFSGGAYEQYF
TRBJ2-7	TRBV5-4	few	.	TGTGCCAGCAGCTTGGTTTCATCCTACGAGCAGTACTTC	CASSLVSSYEQYF
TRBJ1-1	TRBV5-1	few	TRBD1	TGCGCCAGCAACGATAGGGGGCAGAACACTGAAGCTTTCTTT	CASNDRGQNTEAFF
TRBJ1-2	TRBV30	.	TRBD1	TGTGCCTGGAGATATACAGGGGATGGCTACACCTTC	CAWRYTGDGYTF
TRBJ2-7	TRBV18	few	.	TGTGCCAGCTCACCCCAGCGAAACTACGAGCAGTACTTC	CASSPQRNYEQYF
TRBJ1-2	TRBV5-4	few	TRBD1	TGTGCCAGCAGCTTGGGGGGACAGGGACCCTATGGCTACACCTTC	CASSLGGQGPYGYTF
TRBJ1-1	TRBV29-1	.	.	TGCAGCGTTGAAAGGGGAAACATTATGAACACTGAAGCTTTCTTT	CSVERGNIMNTEAFF
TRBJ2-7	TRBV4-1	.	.	TGCGCCAGCAGCCAACAGGGTTTCGGCTACGAGCAGTACTTC	CASSQQGFGYEQYF
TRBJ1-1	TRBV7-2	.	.	TGTGCCAGCTGGGTTACGTCGGGGAGTACTGAAGCTTTCTTT	CASWVTSGSTEAFF
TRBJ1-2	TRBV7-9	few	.	TGTGCCAGCAGCAGCCTTCTGAGCGAGAACCGCTATGGCTACACCTTC	CASSSLLSENRYGYTF
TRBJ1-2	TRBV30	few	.	TGTGCCTGGAGTCCTCAAAGGGGCTACACCTTC	CAWSPQRGYTF
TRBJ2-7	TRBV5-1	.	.	TGCGCCAGCAGCGTAGACGGGTTAAGGGGTGCGTACGAGCAGTACTTC	CASSVDGLRGAYEQYF
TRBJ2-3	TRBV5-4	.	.	TGTGCCAGCAGCTTATCTAGCACAGATACGCAGTATTTT	CASSLSSTDTQYF
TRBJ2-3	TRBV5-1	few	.	TGCGCCAGCAGCCCCTGGTGGGGGAGCACAGATACGCAGTATTTT	CASSPWWGSTDTQYF
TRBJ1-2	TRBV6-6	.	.	TGTGCCAGCAGTTACTCGGAAGGGGGATACTATGGCTACACCTTC	CASSYSEGGYYGYTF
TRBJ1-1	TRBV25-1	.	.	TGTGCCAGCAGTGAACTCACGGTTTCCGAAGCTTTCTTT	CASSELTVSEAFF
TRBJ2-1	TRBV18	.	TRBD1	TGTGCCAGCTCAGGAACAGGGGGACCCTACAATGAGCAGTTCTTC	CASSGTGGPYNEQFF
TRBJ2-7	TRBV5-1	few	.	TGCGCCAGCAGCGTGGACATCTACGAGCAGTACTTC	CASSVDIYEQYF
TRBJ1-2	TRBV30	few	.	TGTGCCTGGCTCTGGGCAGGGAACTATGGCTACACCTTC	CAWLWAGNYGYTF
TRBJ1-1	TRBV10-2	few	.	TGCGCCAGCAGACAGATGAACACTGAAGCTTTCTTT	CASRQMNTEAFF
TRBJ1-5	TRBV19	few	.	TGTGCCAGTAGTATAGGCATAAGCAATCAGCCCCAGCATTTT	CASSIGISNQPQHF
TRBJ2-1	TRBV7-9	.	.	TGTGCCAGCAGCTCCGCAGGGGCTCGGCAGTTCTTC	CASSSAGARQFF